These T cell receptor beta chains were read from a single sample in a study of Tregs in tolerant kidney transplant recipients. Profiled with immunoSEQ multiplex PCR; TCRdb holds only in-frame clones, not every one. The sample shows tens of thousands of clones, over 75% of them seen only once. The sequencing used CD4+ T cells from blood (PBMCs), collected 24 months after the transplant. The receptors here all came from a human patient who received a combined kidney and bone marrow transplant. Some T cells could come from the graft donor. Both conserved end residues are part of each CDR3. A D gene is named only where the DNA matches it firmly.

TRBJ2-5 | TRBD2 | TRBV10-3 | TGTGCCATCAGTGATAGAGTAGCGGGAACTAGTCCAGAGACCCAGTACTTC | CAISDRVAGTSPETQYF
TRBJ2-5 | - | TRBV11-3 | TGTGCCAGCAGCCCCGGCAGGGCCGGGGAGACCCAGTACTTC | CASSPGRAGETQYF
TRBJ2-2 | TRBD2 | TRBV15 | TGTGCCACCAGCAGAGTTCCTGGGACTAGCGTTAACACCGGGGAGCTGTTTTTT | CATSRVPGTSVNTGELFF
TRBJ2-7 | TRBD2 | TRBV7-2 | TGTGCCAGCAGTTTAGCGGGAGGTTCTGGCGAGCAGTACTTC | CASSLAGGSGEQYF
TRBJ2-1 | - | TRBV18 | TGTGCCAGCTCACCCTCCGCCAGCTCCTACAATGAGCAGTTCTTC | CASSPSASSYNEQFF
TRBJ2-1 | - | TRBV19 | TGTGCCAGTAGTATAGGCAGGGGACCTGAGCAGTTCTTC | CASSIGRGPEQFF
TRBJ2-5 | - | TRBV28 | TGTGCCAGCAAAACGTCAGAAGAGACCCAGTACTTC | CASKTSEETQYF
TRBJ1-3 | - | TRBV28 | TGTGCCAGTAGTACGACAGTAAACACCATATATTTT | CASSTTVNTIYF
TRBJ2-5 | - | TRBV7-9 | TGTGCCAGCAGCCCAGGGCTGGCGGAGACCCAGTACTTC | CASSPGLAETQYF
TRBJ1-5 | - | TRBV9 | TGTGCCAGCAGCGTCGGGACTGTCAATCAGCCCCAGCATTTT | CASSVGTVNQPQHF